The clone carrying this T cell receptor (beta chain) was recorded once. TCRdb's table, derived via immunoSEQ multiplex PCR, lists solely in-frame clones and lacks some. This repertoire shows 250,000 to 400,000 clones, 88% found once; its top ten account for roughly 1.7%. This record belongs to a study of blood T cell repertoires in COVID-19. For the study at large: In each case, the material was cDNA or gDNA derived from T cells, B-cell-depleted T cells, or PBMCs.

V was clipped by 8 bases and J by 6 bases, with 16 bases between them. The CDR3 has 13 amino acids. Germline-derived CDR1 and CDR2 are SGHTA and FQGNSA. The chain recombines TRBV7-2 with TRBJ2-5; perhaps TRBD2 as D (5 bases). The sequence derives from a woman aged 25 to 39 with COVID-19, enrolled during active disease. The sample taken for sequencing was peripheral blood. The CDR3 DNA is TGTGCCAGCCGCGGGCCGCCGTTAAAGACCCAGTACTTC. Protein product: CASRGPPLKTQYF.